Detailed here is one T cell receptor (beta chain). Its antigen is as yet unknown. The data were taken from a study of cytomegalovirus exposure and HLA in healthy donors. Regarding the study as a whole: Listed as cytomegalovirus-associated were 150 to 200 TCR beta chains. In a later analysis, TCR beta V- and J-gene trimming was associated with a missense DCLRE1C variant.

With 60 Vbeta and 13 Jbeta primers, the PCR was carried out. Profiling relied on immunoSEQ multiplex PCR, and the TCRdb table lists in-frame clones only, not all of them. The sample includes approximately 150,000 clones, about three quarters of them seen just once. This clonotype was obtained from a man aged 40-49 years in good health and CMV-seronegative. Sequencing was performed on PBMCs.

CDR3 bases: TGCGCCAGCAGCTTGTCCACTCAGGGGAACACTGAAGCTTTCTTT. Encoded protein: CASSLSTQGNTEAFF. The V and J genes are TRBV5-1 and TRBJ1-1; D is perhaps TRBD1 (5 bases). Trimming left V 1 base short and J 1 base short, with 11 bases between. Per the germline V gene, CDR1 is SGHRS and CDR2 is YFSETQ. The CDR3 extends over 15 amino acids.